The 6 T cell receptor beta chains below all came from one sample that was sequenced in a study of T cells in localized non-small cell lung cancer. Libraries were prepared by immunoSEQ multiplex PCR; TCRdb keeps only in-frame clonotypes and omits some of them. Of 130,000 or so clones listed, roughly nine tenths are singletons. Sequences were derived from peripheral blood, sampled before any cancer treatment. The source of these receptors is a female donor older than 55 with stage I lung adenocarcinoma.

This clone was detected only a few times. The chain combines TRBV28 with TRBJ2-4, with 10 bases matching TRBD1. The length of the CDR3 is 15 residues. V shed 5 bases, J shed 11 bases, and the junction held 12 bases outside the gene matches. The germline V gene encodes CDR1 MDHEN and CDR2 SYDVKM. CDR3 nucleotides: TGTGCCAGCAGTCTGGGGGGACAGGGGAAAATACTTCAGTACTTC. Encoded protein: CASSLGGQGKILQYF.

V is TRBV6-4 and J is TRBJ2-1; the D gene is possibly TRBD2 (6 bases). Germline CDR1 and CDR2: MRHNA and SNTAGT. V lost 2 bases and J 7 bases, leaving 15 bases between the germline ends. This CDR3 has 15 amino acids. The CDR3 region has the DNA TGTGCCAGCAGTGACGTGTTTGGCCGGGGGAATGAGCAGTTCTTC. Protein: CASSDVFGRGNEQFF.

The chain recombines TRBV6-6 with TRBJ1-2, with a weak D call TRBD1 (6 bases). With 0 bases removed from V and 4 bases from J, the gap between germline ends came to 12 bases. This CDR3 has 15 residues. Germline V gene sequence: CDR1 MNHNY, CDR2 SVGAGI (reference sequence). CDR3 in DNA: TGTGCCAGCAGTTACTCCGGGGGCGCTGGCTATGGCTACACCTTC. It codes for CASSYSGGAGYGYTF.

The chain recombines TRBV4-2 with TRBJ2-6; weak D call: TRBD1 (6 bases). The CDR3 is 16 amino acids. Germline lookup yields CDR1 LGHNA and CDR2 YNFKEQ. V gave up 4 bases and J gave up 1 base, with 11 bases separating them. The CDR3: CASSLLGQSGANVLTF. In DNA, the CDR3 is TGTGCCAGCAGCCTACTTGGACAGTCTGGGGCCAACGTCCTGACTTTC.

This sequence joins TRBV7-9 and TRBJ1-4, with a tentative D call TRBD1 (5 bases). V gave up 1 base and J gave up 5 bases, with 11 bases separating them. Germline V CDR1 and CDR2: SEHNR, FQNEAQ (reference sequence). The CDR3 is 15 residues long. CDR3 nucleotides: TGTGCCAGCAGCTTAGGACAGACTAAAAATGAAAAACTGTTTTTT. It yields the protein CASSLGQTKNEKLFF.

The chain recombines TRBV9 with TRBJ2-2; 8 nucleotides align to TRBD1. The CDR3 is made up of 16 amino acids. CDR1 and CDR2 from the germline V gene are SGDLS and YYNGEE. V lost 3 bases and J lost 2; bases outside the gene matches: 6. The CDR3 DNA is TGTGCCAGCAGCGGGAACGACAGGGGTAACACCGGGGAGCTGTTTTTT. It encodes CASSGNDRGNTGELFF.